This T cell receptor (beta chain) was recovered during a study of blood T cell repertoires in COVID-19. Study-wide background: Acute-phase and convalescent COVID-19 samples originated in the United States, Italy and Spain. In each case, the material was cDNA or gDNA derived from T cells, B-cell-depleted T cells, or PBMCs.

Per the original data handling: The authors estimated nucleated cell counts from reference gene primer amplification. Clones were sequenced by immunoSEQ multiplex PCR, and TCRdb holds only the in-frame ones, with some missing. The DNA was the basis for D and trimming; V, J and clone size are from that table. The sample shows some 150,000 clones, roughly 81% of them seen only once. With 8 bases clipped from V and 10 bases from J, the junction kept 7 bases outside the gene matches. The CDR3 has 13 residues. Germline CDR1 is LNHDA and CDR2 is SQIVND (reference sequence). Sequenced material: peripheral blood. The clonotype was recovered from a woman aged 50 to 60 with active or convalescent COVID-19. The chain has TRBV19 and TRBJ1-6, with 8 positions matching TRBD1. The CDR3 spells CASQGAKGSPLHF. Written as DNA, the CDR3 is TGTGCCAGTCAGGGGGCGAAGGGATCACCCCTCCACTTT.